A single sample is the source of the 8 T cell receptor beta chains below, sequenced in a study of blood T cell repertoires in COVID-19. Sequenced by immunoSEQ multiplex PCR; TCRdb stores in-frame clones only, minus some. The sample includes more than 200,000 clones, around four fifths seen only once; the top ten take about 4%. The specimen was peripheral blood. These receptors originate from a woman in her thirties or forties with active or convalescent COVID-19.

The chain has TRBV30 and TRBJ1-4; tentative D call: TRBD1 (5 bases). This CDR3 is 15 amino acids long. V gave up 0 bases and J gave up 3 bases, with 11 bases separating them. Germline CDR1 is GTSNPN and CDR2 is SVGIG (reference sequence). The CDR3 region is CAWSVLGQPNEKLFF. The CDR3 DNA reads as TGTGCCTGGAGTGTACTCGGACAACCTAATGAAAAACTGTTTTTT.

V is TRBV6-7 and J is TRBJ1-1, with 9 bases that match TRBD1. TRBV6-7 qualifies as an ORF whose function is uncertain. The CDR3 runs to 15 residues. J lost 7 bases, V lost 7 bases, and 13 bases had no gene match. CDR3 nucleotide sequence: TGTGCCAGCACCCCACGGACAGGGGAGGTGAGTGAAGCTTTCTTT. Translation: CASTPRTGEVSEAFF.

This clone occurred a few times. The sample contains more than one DNA sequence encoding this CDR3. The chain carries TRBV4-1 and TRBJ2-1, with TRBD2 matching over 14 bases. The trim removed 6 bases at V and 10 bases at J, leaving 8 bases unmatched. CDR3 length equals 15 residues. Germline V CDR1 and CDR2: MGHRA, YSYEKL. CDR3 bases: TGCGCCAGCAGTCAGACTAGCGGGGGGGCAAGAGAGCAGTTCTTC. As protein: CASSQTSGGAREQFF.

The chain joins TRBV7-3 to TRBJ2-7; the match to TRBD1 covers 10 bases. V shed 0 bases, J shed 5 bases, and the junction held 4 bases outside the gene matches. From germline, CDR1 is SGHTA and CDR2 FQGTGA. This CDR3 region has 15 residues. The CDR3 reads CASSLTGQGTNEQYF. The CDR3 bases are TGTGCCAGCAGCTTAACGGGACAGGGGACGAACGAGCAGTACTTC.

This chain links TRBV6-1 with TRBJ1-1; D gene uncertain. This CDR3 contains 13 residues. V dropped 2 bases and J dropped 1 base, with 5 bases sitting between them. Germline CDR1 and CDR2: MNHNS and SASEGT. The CDR3 loop is CASSETTNTEAFF. The DNA for the CDR3 is TGTGCCAGCAGTGAAACTACGAACACTGAAGCTTTCTTT.

The genes are TRBV5-1 and TRBJ2-3; TRBD1 matches at 10 bases. Germline CDR1 SGHRS, CDR2 YFSETQ. The V segment lost 3 bases and the J segment 4 bases; nucleotides outside the gene matches: 8. The CDR3 has 16 residues. In DNA, the CDR3 is TGCGCCAGCAGCTACAATCCGGGACAGGGGTCAGATACGCAGTATTTT. This translates into CASSYNPGQGSDTQYF.

This clone was picked up one time. J is TRBJ1-2 and V is TRBV7-9; D is uncertain. CDR3 length equals 13 residues. Germline CDR1 SEHNR, CDR2 FQNEAQ (reference sequence). The V gene lost 6 bases and the J gene lost 4 bases, with 12 bases spanning the gap. The CDR3 spells CASSPPGAYGYTF. As DNA, the CDR3 is TGTGCCAGCAGTCCACCCGGAGCCTATGGCTACACCTTC.

This clone was seen a few times. The rearrangement joins TRBV5-6 to TRBJ2-7; TRBD1 aligns across 7 bases. Germline V gene sequence: CDR1 SGHDT, CDR2 YYEEEE. V was clipped by 4 bases and J by 3 bases; unmatched bases: 10. The CDR3 has 15 amino acids. This chain's CDR3 is CASSRPGQNFYEQYV. The DNA for the CDR3 is TGTGCCAGCAGCAGACCGGGACAGAACTTCTACGAGCAGTACGTC.